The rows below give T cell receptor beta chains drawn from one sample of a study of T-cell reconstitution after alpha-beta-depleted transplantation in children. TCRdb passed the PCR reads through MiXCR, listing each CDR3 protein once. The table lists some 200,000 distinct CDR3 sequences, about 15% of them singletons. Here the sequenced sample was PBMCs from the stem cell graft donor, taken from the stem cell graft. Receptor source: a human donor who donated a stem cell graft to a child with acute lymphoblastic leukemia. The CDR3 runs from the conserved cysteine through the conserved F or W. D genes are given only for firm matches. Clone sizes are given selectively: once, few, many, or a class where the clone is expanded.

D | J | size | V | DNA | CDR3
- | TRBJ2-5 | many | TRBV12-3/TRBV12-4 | TGTGCCAGCAGTCACAGGGCAATTAAAGAGACCCAGTACTTC | CASSHRAIKETQYF
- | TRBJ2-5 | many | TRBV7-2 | TGTGCCAGCAGCTTTTCCTGGGAGACCCAGTACTTC | CASSFSWETQYF
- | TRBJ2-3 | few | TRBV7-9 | TGTGCCAGCAGCTTAGGACTAGTCGTCACGCAGTATTTT | CASSLGLVVTQYF
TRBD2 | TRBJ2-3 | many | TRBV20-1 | TGCAGTGCTAGAAAAGTGGTAGCGGGAGCAGGAGATACGCAGTATTTT | CSARKVVAGAGDTQYF
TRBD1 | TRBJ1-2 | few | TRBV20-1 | TGCAGTGCTAGAGCTCCGGGACAGGGTTTTAGCGGCTATGGCTACACCTTC | CSARAPGQGFSGYGYTF
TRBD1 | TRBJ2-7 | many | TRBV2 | TGTGCCAGCAACCGGGACAGGGGGCGGGACGAGCAGTACTTC | CASNRDRGRDEQYF
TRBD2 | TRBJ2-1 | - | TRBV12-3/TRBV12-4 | TGTGCCAGCAGTTGGGAGCGGGAAGGTGAGCAGTTCTTC | CASSWEREGEQFF
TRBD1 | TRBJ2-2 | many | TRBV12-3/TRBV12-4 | TGTGCCAGCAGTCACAGGGGCCGGGGCACCGGGGAGCTGTTTTTT | CASSHRGRGTGELFF
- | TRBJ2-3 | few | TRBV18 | TGTGCCAGCTCACCCGCCCGAGGGGCGCGAGATACGCAGTATTTT | CASSPARGARDTQYF
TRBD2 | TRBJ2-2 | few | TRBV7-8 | TGTGCCAGAGGACTAGCGGCTTTCGCGAACACCGGGGAGCTGTTTTTT | CARGLAAFANTGELFF
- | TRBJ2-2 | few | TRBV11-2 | TGTGCCAGCAGCTTAGGGCGGCTAGTAGATCCCGGGGAGCTGTTTTTT | CASSLGRLVDPGELFF
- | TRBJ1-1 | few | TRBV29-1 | TGCAGCGTTGAGAGGGCCGGGAACACTGAAGCTTTCTTT | CSVERAGNTEAFF
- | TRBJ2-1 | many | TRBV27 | TGTGCCAGCAGTTATGTCAGTGACTCCTACAATGAGCAGTTCTTC | CASSYVSDSYNEQFF
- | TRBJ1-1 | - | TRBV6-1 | TGTGCCAGCAGTCTAGGGGCCCTCCGGGTGAACACTGAAGCTTTCTTT | CASSLGALRVNTEAFF
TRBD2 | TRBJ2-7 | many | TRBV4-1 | TGCGCCAGCAGCCAAGGACTAGCGGGAGACCCCTACGAGCAGTACTTC | CASSQGLAGDPYEQYF
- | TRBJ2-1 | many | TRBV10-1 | TGCGCCAGCAGTGCCGACCGGGACGGAATATACAATGAGCAGTTCTTC | CASSADRDGIYNEQFF
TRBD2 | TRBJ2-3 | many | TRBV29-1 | TGCAGCGTTGCTCCCGCCCGGGAGGGAGTAGATACGCAGTATTTT | CSVAPAREGVDTQYF
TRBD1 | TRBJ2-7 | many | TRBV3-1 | TGTGCCAGCAGCCGGACAGGGGATAGATACGAGCAGTACTTC | CASSRTGDRYEQYF
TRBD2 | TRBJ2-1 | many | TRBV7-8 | TGTGCCAGCAGGAGACTAGCGGGCGCCTACAATGAGCAGTTCTTC | CASRRLAGAYNEQFF
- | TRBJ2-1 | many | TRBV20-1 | TGCAGTGCTAGGGGCCCTTCAGGGGGGAGCTACAATGAGCAGTTCTTC | CSARGPSGGSYNEQFF
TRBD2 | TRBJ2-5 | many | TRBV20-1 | TGCAGTGCCCGGGGGAGGGCCTATGATAAGACCCAGTACTTC | CSARGRAYDKTQYF
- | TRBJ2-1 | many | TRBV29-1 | TGCAGTGGAGCGGCCAGCTCCTACAATGAGCAGTTCTTC | CSGAASSYNEQFF
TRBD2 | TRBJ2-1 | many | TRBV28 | TGTGCCAGCAGGGCCGGGGGGGCTGGGGGGACGGTTAATGAGCAGTTCTTC | CASRAGGAGGTVNEQFF
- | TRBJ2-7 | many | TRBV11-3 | TGTGCCAGCAGCAGCCGGGAACAGCAGTACTTC | CASSSREQQYF
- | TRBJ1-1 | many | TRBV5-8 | TGTGCCAGCAGCTTGGAAGGGATCATGAACACTGAAGCTTTCTTT | CASSLEGIMNTEAFF
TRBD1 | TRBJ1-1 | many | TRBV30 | TGTGCCTGGAGAACTCAGGGGGTGACTGAAGCTTTCTTT | CAWRTQGVTEAFF
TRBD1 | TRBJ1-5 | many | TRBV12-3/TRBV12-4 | TGTGCCAGCAGTTCGGGACAGGGGGTGAATCAGCCCCAGCATTTT | CASSSGQGVNQPQHF
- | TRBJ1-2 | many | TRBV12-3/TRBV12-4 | TGTGCCAGCAGCTTTAGATCTGCTGGCTACACCTTC | CASSFRSAGYTF
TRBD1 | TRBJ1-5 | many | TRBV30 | TGTGCCTGGAGTGTACTCTCACCGGGCCTCTTGGGACAGGGTCAGCCCCAGCATTTT | CAWSVLSPGLLGQGQPQHF
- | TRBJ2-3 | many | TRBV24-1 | TGTGCCACCAGTGATTTCGGGGGTACGCAGTATTTT | CATSDFGGTQYF